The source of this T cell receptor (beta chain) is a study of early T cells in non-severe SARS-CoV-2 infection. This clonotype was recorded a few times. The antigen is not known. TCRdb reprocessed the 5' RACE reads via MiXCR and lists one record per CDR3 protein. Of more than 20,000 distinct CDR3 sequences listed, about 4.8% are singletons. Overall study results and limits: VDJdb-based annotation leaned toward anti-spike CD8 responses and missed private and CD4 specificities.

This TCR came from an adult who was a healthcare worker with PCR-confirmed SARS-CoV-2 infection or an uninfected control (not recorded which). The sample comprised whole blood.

DNA of the CDR3: TGTGCCAGCAGCCTCGTTTCTAAGGAGCAGTTCTTC. Residues: CASSLVSKEQFF. This rearrangement joins TRBV7-6 to TRBJ2-1; D call uncertain. The germline V and J ends were trimmed by 5 bases and 10 bases, with 12 bases remaining between them. This CDR3 has 12 amino acids. Germline CDR1 SGHVS, CDR2 FNYEAQ.